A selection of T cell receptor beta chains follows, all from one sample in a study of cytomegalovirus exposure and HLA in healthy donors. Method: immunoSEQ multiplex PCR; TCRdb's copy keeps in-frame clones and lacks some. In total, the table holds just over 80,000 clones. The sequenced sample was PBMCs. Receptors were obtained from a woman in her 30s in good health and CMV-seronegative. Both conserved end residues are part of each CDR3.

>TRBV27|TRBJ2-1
CASSLVAGGYNEQFF
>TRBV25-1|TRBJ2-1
CASSDLAGACLYYNEQFF
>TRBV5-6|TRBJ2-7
CASSSPGNSEQYF
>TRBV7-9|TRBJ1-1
CASSLATGIAGEAFF
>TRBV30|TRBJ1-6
CAWGPPGGSPLHF
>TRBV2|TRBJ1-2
CASSEAGGANYGYTF
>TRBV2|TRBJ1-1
CASSALQLNTEAFF
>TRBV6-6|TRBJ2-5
CASRKNRGETQYF
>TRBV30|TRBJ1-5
CAGSPRQGRNQPQHF
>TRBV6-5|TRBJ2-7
CASSPQGFHEQYF
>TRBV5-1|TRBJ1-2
CASSSGQGLGYGYTF
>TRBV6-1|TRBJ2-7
CASSESVTSVPGTYEQYF
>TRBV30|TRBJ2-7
CAWSGFNTGEQYF
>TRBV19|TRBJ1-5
CASSEQGAGQPQHF
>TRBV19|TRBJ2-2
CATRTGTNTGELFF
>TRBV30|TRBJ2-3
CAGSVQRERQDTQYF
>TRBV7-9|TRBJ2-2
CASGPGVGGYGYTGELFF
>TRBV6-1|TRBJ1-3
CASLAPETGNTIYF
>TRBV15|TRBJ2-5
CATRPTVQETQYF
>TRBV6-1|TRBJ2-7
CASKTEPHTYEQYF
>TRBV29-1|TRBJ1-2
CSVEDGRAEGYTF
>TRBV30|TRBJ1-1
CAWLEAFF
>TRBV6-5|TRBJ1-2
CASTDHFDRNYGYTF
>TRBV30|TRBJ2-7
CAWDRTPYEQYF
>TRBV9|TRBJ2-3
CASSVSPGGSTDTQYF
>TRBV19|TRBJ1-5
CASSIEPLLLTDQPQHF
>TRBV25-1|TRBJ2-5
CASSAGRASGRGETQYF
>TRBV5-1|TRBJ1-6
CASSLDGSSYNSPLHF
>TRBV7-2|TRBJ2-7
CASSRTGGMKVEQYF
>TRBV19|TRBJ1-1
CASTIGYGNTEAFF